Listed below are T cell receptor beta chains from one sample, sequenced in a study of blood T cell repertoires in COVID-19. Repertoires were generated with immunoSEQ multiplex PCR, while TCRdb's copy carries only in-frame clones and drops some. The sample lists approximately 480,000 clones, approximately 86% seen once, with roughly 0.7% in the top ten. Sequenced: PBMCs or T cells enriched from blood (not recorded which). Receptors originate from a young woman who had recovered from COVID-19. The CDR3 runs from the conserved cysteine through the conserved F or W. The D gene is left open where the match is weak. A row's size may be missing; if present it is once, few, many or a size class.

NA | TRBJ2-7 | NA | TRBV2 | CASNREGSYEQYF | TGTGCCAGCAATCGAGAGGGCTCCTACGAGCAGTACTTC
once | TRBJ1-1 | TRBD1 | TRBV7-6 | CASSLGTGLEAFF | TGTGCCAGCAGCTTAGGGACAGGCTTAGAAGCTTTCTTT
NA | TRBJ2-7 | TRBD1 | TRBV18 | CASSLLSTGTGSYEQYF | TGTGCCAGCTCACTATTATCTACCGGGACAGGGTCTTACGAGCAGTACTTC
NA | TRBJ1-1 | NA | TRBV30 | CAWSGSGAFF | TGTGCCTGGAGTGGGTCGGGAGCTTTCTTT
NA | TRBJ2-1 | TRBD2 | TRBV20-1 | CSAGLANEQFF | TGCAGTGCTGGACTAGCCAATGAGCAGTTCTTC
NA | TRBJ1-5 | NA | TRBV4-1 | CASSPEIYSNQPQHF | TGCGCCAGCAGCCCAGAAATTTATAGCAATCAGCCCCAGCATTTT
NA | TRBJ1-6 | TRBD1 | TRBV2 | CASSVFGTANNSPLHF | TGTGCCAGCAGCGTCTTTGGGACAGCCAATAATTCACCCCTCCACTTT
few | TRBJ1-5 | TRBD1 | TRBV19 | CASSKQGFDQPQHF | TGTGCCAGTAGTAAACAGGGGTTCGATCAGCCCCAGCATTTT
once | TRBJ1-1 | NA | TRBV12-5 | CASGLFLGGVSEAFF | TGTGCTAGTGGTTTGTTCCTCGGGGGGGTCTCTGAAGCTTTCTTT
NA | TRBJ1-5 | NA | TRBV19 | CASSLKPPGFDSQPQHF | TGTGCCAGTAGTCTTAAACCGCCGGGTTTCGACAGTCAGCCCCAGCATTTT
NA | TRBJ1-2 | TRBD1 | TRBV28 | CATNSPGQGDPNYGYTF | TGTGCCACCAACTCTCCGGGACAGGGGGACCCCAACTATGGCTACACCTTC
NA | TRBJ1-1 | TRBD1 | TRBV7-9 | CASSAQGGDTEAFF | TGTGCCAGCAGCGCACAGGGGGGGGACACTGAAGCTTTCTTT
NA | TRBJ2-4 | TRBD2 | TRBV10-3 | CAISPGLAGGGKNIQYF | TGTGCCATCAGTCCGGGACTAGCGGGGGGAGGCAAAAACATTCAGTACTTC
NA | TRBJ1-2 | TRBD1 | TRBV19 | CASSGRVGTGGLANYGYTF | TGTGCCAGTAGTGGGCGCGTCGGGACAGGGGGTCTGGCTAACTATGGCTACACCTTC
NA | TRBJ2-5 | TRBD2 | TRBV5-1 | CASSPGLAGDTQYF | TGCGCCAGCAGCCCGGGACTAGCGGGGGATACCCAGTACTTC
NA | TRBJ1-5 | NA | TRBV2 | CASRAERDQPQHF | TGTGCCAGCAGAGCGGAACGGGATCAGCCCCAGCATTTT
NA | TRBJ2-7 | TRBD2 | TRBV11-2 | CASSFEVPTSGSYEQYF | TGTGCCAGCAGTTTCGAGGTGCCGACTAGCGGATCCTACGAGCAGTACTTC
NA | TRBJ2-3 | TRBD2 | TRBV4-2 | CASSQELLAGDTDTQYF | TGTGCCAGCAGCCAAGAGTTACTAGCGGGAGACACAGATACGCAGTATTTT
once | TRBJ1-2 | NA | TRBV9 | CASSETATNYGYTF | TGTGCCAGCAGCGAGACAGCTACTAACTATGGCTACACCTTC
NA | TRBJ2-3 | TRBD2 | TRBV3-1/TRBV3-2 | CASSRAGGRGDTQYF | TGTGCCAGCAGCCGAGCGGGGGGGCGAGGAGATACGCAGTATTTT
NA | TRBJ1-2 | TRBD1 | TRBV3-1/TRBV3-2 | CASSPSDRANGYTF | TGTGCCAGCAGCCCTTCCGACAGGGCGAATGGCTACACCTTC
NA | TRBJ1-1 | TRBD1 | TRBV5-4 | CASSPFVAGGGEAFF | TGTGCCAGCAGCCCCTTTGTAGCAGGGGGCGGGGAAGCTTTCTTT
once | TRBJ2-1 | TRBD2 | TRBV4-1 | CASSQVPSRGGETYNEQFF | TGCGCCAGCAGCCAAGTCCCCTCCCGCGGGGGAGAAACTTACAATGAGCAGTTCTTC
NA | TRBJ2-1 | TRBD1 | TRBV28 | CASKGTVNNEQFF | TGTGCCAGCAAAGGGACAGTGAACAATGAGCAGTTCTTC
NA | TRBJ1-4 | TRBD1 | TRBV5-1 | CASSLGSGGREKLFF | TGCGCCAGCAGCTTGGGGTCAGGGGGAAGGGAAAAACTGTTTTTT
NA | TRBJ1-4 | TRBD1 | TRBV7-8 | CASSLDRTGGEKLFF | TGTGCCAGCAGCTTAGACAGGACAGGGGGGGAAAAACTGTTTTTT
NA | TRBJ2-7 | TRBD1 | TRBV5-1 | CASSTGGDQLLSSYEQYF | TGCGCCAGCAGTACAGGGGGCGACCAATTACTGAGCTCCTACGAGCAGTACTTC
NA | TRBJ1-1 | TRBD1 | TRBV18 | CASSPPTGGFTEAFF | TGTGCCAGCTCACCACCGACAGGGGGCTTCACTGAAGCTTTCTTT
NA | TRBJ1-4 | NA | TRBV30 | CAWSPGQEEVFF | TGTGCCTGGAGCCCCGGCCAGGAGGAAGTGTTTTTT
NA | TRBJ2-3 | NA | TRBV10-1 | CASQRLDTQYF | TGCGCCTCTCAGCGGCTCGATACGCAGTATTTT
NA | TRBJ2-5 | TRBD2 | TRBV2 | CASSILSSGGETQYF | TGTGCCAGCAGCATCCTCTCTAGCGGGGGCGAGACCCAGTACTTC
NA | TRBJ2-7 | TRBD2 | TRBV5-1 | CASSLGAGGYLYEQYF | TGCGCCAGCAGCTTGGGAGCGGGGGGCTACCTTTACGAGCAGTACTTC
NA | TRBJ1-1 | NA | TRBV5-1 | CASSLGRFARGGTEAFF | TGCGCCAGCAGCTTGGGGCGGTTCGCCAGGGGAGGGACTGAAGCTTTCTTT
NA | TRBJ1-2 | NA | TRBV5-1 | CASSLQTPERYGYTF | TGCGCCAGCAGCTTGCAGACTCCGGAGCGATATGGCTACACCTTC
NA | TRBJ2-7 | NA | TRBV13 | CASSLGTTSGYF | TGTGCCAGCAGCTTAGGTACCACGAGCGGGTACTTC
NA | TRBJ1-2 | TRBD1 | TRBV28 | CASRGTANYGYTF | TGTGCCAGCAGGGGGACAGCTAACTATGGCTACACCTTC
NA | TRBJ1-2 | TRBD1 | TRBV7-3 | CASSLGTGFNYGYTF | TGTGCCAGCAGCTTGGGGACAGGGTTTAACTATGGCTACACCTTC
NA | TRBJ1-2 | NA | TRBV10-3 | CAISVAVGYNGYTF | TGTGCCATCAGTGTAGCGGTAGGGTATAATGGCTACACCTTC
NA | TRBJ1-6 | TRBD1 | TRBV7-2 | CASSSRQGNSPLHF | TGTGCCAGCAGCTCTAGACAGGGCAACTCACCCCTCCACTTT
NA | TRBJ1-1 | TRBD1 | TRBV7-9 | CASSLLGQYTEAFF | TGTGCCAGCAGCTTATTGGGACAGTACACTGAAGCTTTCTTT
NA | TRBJ2-1 | TRBD2 | TRBV6-5 | CASSPAGRNYNEQFF | TGTGCCAGCAGCCCAGCGGGACGCAATTACAATGAGCAGTTCTTC
NA | TRBJ2-7 | TRBD1 | TRBV6-5 | CASRVSGTEPYEQYF | TGTGCCAGCAGGGTTTCCGGGACAGAACCCTACGAGCAGTACTTC
NA | TRBJ2-3 | TRBD2 | TRBV7-2 | CASSRARGLAGGDTQYF | TGTGCCAGCAGCCGTGCTAGGGGACTAGCAGGTGGGGATACGCAGTATTTT
NA | TRBJ1-5 | TRBD1 | TRBV10-3 | CAISDLDRGDQPQHF | TGTGCCATCAGTGATCTGGACAGGGGGGATCAGCCCCAGCATTTT
NA | TRBJ1-1 | NA | TRBV27 | CASRSQGMNTEAFF | TGTGCCAGCAGGTCCCAGGGGATGAACACTGAAGCTTTCTTT
few | TRBJ1-2 | NA | TRBV30 | CAWSVLKSRGFGYTF | TGTGCCTGGAGTGTACTTAAATCGCGGGGATTCGGCTACACCTTC
once | TRBJ1-2 | NA | TRBV29-1 | CSVEYLYGYTF | TGCAGCGTTGAGTATCTCTATGGCTACACCTTC